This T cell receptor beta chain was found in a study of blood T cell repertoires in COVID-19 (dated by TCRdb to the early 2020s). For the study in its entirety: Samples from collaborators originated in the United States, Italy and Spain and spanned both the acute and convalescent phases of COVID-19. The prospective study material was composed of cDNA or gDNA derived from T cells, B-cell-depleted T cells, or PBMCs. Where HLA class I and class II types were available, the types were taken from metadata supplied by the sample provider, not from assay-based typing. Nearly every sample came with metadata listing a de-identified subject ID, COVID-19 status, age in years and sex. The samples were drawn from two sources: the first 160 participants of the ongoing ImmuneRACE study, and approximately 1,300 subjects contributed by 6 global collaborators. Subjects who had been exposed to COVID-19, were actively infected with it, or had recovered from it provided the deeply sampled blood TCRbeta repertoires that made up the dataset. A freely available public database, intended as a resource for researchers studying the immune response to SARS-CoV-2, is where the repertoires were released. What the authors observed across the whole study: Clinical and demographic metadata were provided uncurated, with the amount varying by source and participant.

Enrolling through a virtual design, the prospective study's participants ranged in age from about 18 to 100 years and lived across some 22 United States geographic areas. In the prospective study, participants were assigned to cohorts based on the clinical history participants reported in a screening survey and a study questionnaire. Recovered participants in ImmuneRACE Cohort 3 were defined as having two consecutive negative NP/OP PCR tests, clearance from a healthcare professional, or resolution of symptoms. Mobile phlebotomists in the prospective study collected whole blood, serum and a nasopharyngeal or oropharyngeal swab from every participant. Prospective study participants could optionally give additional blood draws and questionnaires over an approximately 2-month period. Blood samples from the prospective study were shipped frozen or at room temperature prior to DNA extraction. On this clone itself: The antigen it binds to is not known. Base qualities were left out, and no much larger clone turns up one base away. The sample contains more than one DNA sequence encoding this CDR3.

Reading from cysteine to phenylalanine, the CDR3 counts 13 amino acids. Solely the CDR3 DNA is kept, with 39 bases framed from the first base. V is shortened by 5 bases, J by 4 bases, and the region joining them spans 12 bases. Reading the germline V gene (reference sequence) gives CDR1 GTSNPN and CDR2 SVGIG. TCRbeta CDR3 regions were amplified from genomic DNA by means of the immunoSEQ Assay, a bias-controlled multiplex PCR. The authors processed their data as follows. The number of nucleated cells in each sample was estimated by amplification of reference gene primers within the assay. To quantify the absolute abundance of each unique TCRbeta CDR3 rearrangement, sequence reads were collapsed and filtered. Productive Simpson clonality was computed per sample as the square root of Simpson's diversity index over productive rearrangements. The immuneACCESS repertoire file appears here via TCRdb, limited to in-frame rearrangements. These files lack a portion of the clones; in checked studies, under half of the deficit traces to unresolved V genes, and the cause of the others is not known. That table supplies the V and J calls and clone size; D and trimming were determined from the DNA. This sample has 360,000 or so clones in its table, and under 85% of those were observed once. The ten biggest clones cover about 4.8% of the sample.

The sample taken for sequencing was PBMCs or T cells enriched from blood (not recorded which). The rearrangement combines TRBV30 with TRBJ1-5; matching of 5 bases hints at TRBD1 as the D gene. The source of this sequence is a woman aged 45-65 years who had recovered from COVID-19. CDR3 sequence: CAWGKTENQPQHF. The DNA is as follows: TGTGCCTGGGGAAAGACAGAAAATCAGCCCCAGCATTTT.